Listed below are T cell receptor beta chains from one sample, sequenced in a study of T cell repertoires in cytomegalovirus infection. A single record per CDR3 protein comes from TCRdb applying MiXCR to the reads. Seen here are 480,000 or so distinct CDR3 sequences, roughly 12% observed once, and the top ten hold about 9.4%. The source material was PBMCs. The receptors stem from a human donor in good health (CMV status not recorded). Some clones in this sample may be carry-over from other donors' samples. Both conserved end residues are part of each CDR3. Some rows have no size entry. The others give once, few or many, or a class for an expanded clone.

>TRBJ1-6|TRBV7-6|few
CASSLQDGGNSPLHF
>TRBJ1-1|TRBV18|few
CASSPPVGRVEAFF
>TRBJ2-3|TRBV9|few
CASSVAGTGALDTQYF
>TRBJ1-5|TRBV6-4|many
CASSAEEGQPQHF
>TRBJ2-7|TRBV28|many
CASSLPLIRDEQYF
>TRBJ2-6|TRBV6-5|many
CASSYSPGAGANVLTF
>TRBJ2-3|TRBV20-1|many
CSASLAGGLTDTQYF
>TRBJ2-2|TRBV28|many
CASSLGDLAGGLSGELFF
>TRBJ2-7|TRBV9|-
CASSVGIGQYYEQYF
>TRBJ2-3|TRBV20-1|-
CSAPAPSTDTQYF
>TRBJ1-5|TRBV9|few
CASSPQGYGQPQHF
>TRBJ1-1|TRBV2|-
CQIRVRQQGAEAFF
>TRBJ1-2|TRBV29-1|many
CSVVLAPPNYGYTF
>TRBJ2-1|TRBV11-2|many
CASFLTGGLAGDLFF
>TRBJ1-4|TRBV6-6|many
CASTLRTATNEKLFF
>TRBJ2-7|TRBV7-8|many
CASSLALGPTWDYEQYF
>TRBJ2-1|TRBV19|-
CIDPAGPLTYNEQFF
>TRBJ1-2|TRBV7-3|many
CASSPTGTGDGYTF
>TRBJ2-5|TRBV11-2|many
CASSGPGTAGKTQYF
>TRBJ1-6|TRBV6-1|many
CASSGTVSYNSPLHF
>TRBJ2-3|TRBV14|few
CASSYKQGRDTQYF
>TRBJ2-1|TRBV10-3|few
CAIRLGTSGSHNEQFF
>TRBJ1-3|TRBV6-1|many
CASRREGLSGNTIYF
>TRBJ1-6|TRBV27|many
CASSRGGYNSPLHF
>TRBJ2-7|TRBV28|-
CASSRGDVGYEQYF
>TRBJ2-7|TRBV5-5|-
CASSLRSDPYEQYF
>TRBJ2-2|TRBV6-5|many
CASSYSGSWETGELFF
>TRBJ2-1|TRBV7-3|-
CASSHHPPLAETGNEQFF
>TRBJ1-5|TRBV19|many
CASRGQGLRNQPQHF
>TRBJ2-7|TRBV29-1|-
CSGSKGGPYEQYF